Below are 17 T cell receptor beta chains sequenced from a single sample in a study of T cell clonotyping in hematopoietic cell transplantation. Regarding time point: recipient sample about 28 days before transplant, after cytoreduction. Repertoires were generated with immunoSEQ multiplex PCR, while TCRdb's copy carries only in-frame clones and drops some. Counted here are roughly 9,000 clones, 87% occurring once; the ten biggest clones make up 27%. This specimen was peripheral blood mononuclear cells, taken before stem cell transplant. The receptors stem from a woman in her sixties or seventies with acute myeloid leukemia. Some clones in this sample may be carry-over from other donors' samples.

This chain joins TRBV18 and TRBJ2-7; D perhaps matches TRBD2 (5 bases). CDR1 is KGHSH, CDR2 LQKENI, per germline. V was trimmed by 3 bases and J by 3 bases, leaving 15 bases between them. The CDR3 length is 15 residues. This CDR3 reads CASSPLVRELYEQYF. DNA for the CDR3: TGTGCCAGCTCACCCCTCGTTCGGGAACTCTACGAGCAGTACTTC.

The chain has TRBV2 and TRBJ2-2; tentative D call: TRBD2 (7 bases). Trimming took 7 bases from V and 1 from J, leaving 19 bases between them. The CDR3 has 17 residues. Germline CDR1 SNHLY, CDR2 FYNNEI. CDR3 coding DNA: TGTGCCAGCATGGGGAAAGGGGGGGCCCAGAACACCGGGGAGCTGTTTTTT. As protein: CASMGKGGAQNTGELFF.

In its sample, this clone ranks as hyperexpanded. The V gene is TRBV29-1, the J gene TRBJ2-2; no definite D call. CDR1 and CDR2 from the germline V gene are SQVTM and ANQGSEA. This CDR3 spans 12 amino acids. The V end was cut by 5 bases, the J end by 3 bases, with 7 bases between. Here the CDR3 DNA reads TGCAGCGTTCCGATAGACACCGGGGAGCTGTTTTTT. Protein: CSVPIDTGELFF.

The rearrangement joins TRBV29-1 to TRBJ2-7; D remains unclear. The CDR3 length is 11 residues. The V end lost 7 bases, the J end lost 5 bases, and 12 bases lay between the germline ends. CDR1 and CDR2 from the germline V gene are SQVTM and ANQGSEA. As DNA, the CDR3 is TGCAGCGGCGATACCGGCCACGAGCAGTACTTC. Translated, it gives CSGDTGHEQYF.

This chain links TRBV7-2 with TRBJ2-1, with TRBD2 identical over 10 bases. Germline lookup yields CDR1 SGHTA and CDR2 FQGNSA. The CDR3 contains 15 residues. The J segment lost 6 bases and the V segment lost 4 bases, leaving 6 bases of the junction unmatched. CDR3 region: CASSYPLAGVNEQFF. DNA for the CDR3: TGTGCCAGCAGCTACCCCCTAGCGGGAGTCAATGAGCAGTTCTTC.

The rearrangement uses TRBV28 and TRBJ2-7; D gene ambiguous. Trimming stripped 7 bases from V and 5 bases from J, with 12 bases between. CDR1 is MDHEN, CDR2 SYDVKM, per germline. The length of the CDR3 is 12 residues. CDR3 sequence reads: CASTTRWDEQYF. CDR3 coding DNA: TGTGCCAGCACCACTCGTTGGGACGAGCAGTACTTC.

The rearrangement uses TRBV10-2 and TRBJ1-2; tentatively, D is TRBD1 (6 bases). This CDR3 region has 12 residues. The V and J ends lost 8 bases and 8 bases respectively, with 15 bases between them. Germline V lookup: CDR1 WSHSY, CDR2 SAAADI. CDR3 region: CASGNRDRGYTF. Written as DNA, the CDR3 is TGCGCCAGCGGTAACAGGGACCGAGGCTACACCTTC.

The chain recombines TRBV6-5 with TRBJ1-2; 9 bases are shared with TRBD1. CDR1 is MNHEY and CDR2 is SVGAGI in the germline V gene. J lost 7 bases, V lost 5 bases, and 8 bases had no gene match. The CDR3 is 14 amino acids. The CDR3 DNA reads TGTGCCAGCAGTCGTACACAGGGGGCGGGTGGCTACACCTTC. It encodes CASSRTQGAGGYTF.

This clone was detected once. This chain uses TRBV9 with TRBJ2-1; 7 bases are a match to TRBD2. CDR1 and CDR2 (germline): SGDLS, YYNGEE. V was clipped by 4 bases and J by 5 bases; unmatched bases: 12. The CDR3 covers 16 residues. The CDR3 region is CASSPSPSSGDNEQFF. In DNA, the CDR3 is TGTGCCAGCAGCCCCAGCCCCTCTAGCGGAGACAATGAGCAGTTCTTC.

CDR3 nucleotides: TGTGCTCAGGGGGTTGGTGGTTTATCCTACAATGAGCAGTTCTTC. Encoded protein: CAQGVGGLSYNEQFF. The chain is built from TRBV2 and TRBJ2-1; 7 nucleotides line up with TRBD1. Germline V CDR1 and CDR2: SNHLY, FYNNEI. This CDR3 comprises 15 residues.

J is TRBJ1-1 and V is TRBV25-1; D is undetermined. CDR3 length: 11 amino acids. Germline CDR1 is MGHDK and CDR2 is SYGVNS. V was shortened by 6 bases and J by 11 bases, with 13 bases between the two germline ends. CDR3 region: CASRGFGIAFF. The CDR3 region has the DNA TGTGCCAGCAGAGGTTTCGGGATTGCTTTCTTT.

This clone has only one observation. The rearrangement links TRBV9 to TRBJ2-5, with TRBD2 matching 9 bases. The germline CDR1 and CDR2 sequences are SGDLS and YYNGEE. With 0 bases clipped from V and 3 bases from J, the junction kept 0 bases outside the gene matches. CDR3 length equals 14 residues. CDR3 in amino acids: CASSVGLAEETQYF. In nucleotides, the CDR3 is TGTGCCAGCAGCGTAGGACTAGCGGAAGAGACCCAGTACTTC. Filled out from reference TRBV9 and TRBJ2-5, the complete variable domain reads DSGVTQTPKHLITATGQRVTLRCSPRSGDLSVYWYQQSLDQGLQFLIQYYNGEERAKGNILERFSAQQFPDLHSELNLSSLELGDSALYFCASSVGLAEETQYFGPGTRLLVL.

The chain has TRBV5-4 and TRBJ1-3; D is ambiguous. The V gene's germline CDR1 is SGHNT and CDR2 YYREEE (reference sequence). This CDR3 spans 12 amino acids. V dropped 5 bases and J dropped 0 bases, with 3 bases sitting between them. CDR3 sequence (DNA): TGTGCCAGCAGAGACTCTGGAAACACCATATATTTT. Its protein is CASRDSGNTIYF.

CDR3 nucleotides: TGTGCCAGCAGTCCAGGACGGGGCACAGATACGCAGTATTTT. Translating gives CASSPGRGTDTQYF. The rearrangement links TRBV28 to TRBJ2-3; D gene ambiguous. Germline CDR1 is MDHEN and CDR2 is SYDVKM. The CDR3 runs 14 residues. Trimming left V 5 bases short and J 1 base short, with 10 bases between.

The rearrangement uses TRBV5-1 and TRBJ1-1, with D perhaps TRBD1 (6 bases). CDR3 size: 15 residues. Germline CDR1 SGHRS, CDR2 YFSETQ. V was cut by 1 base and J by 1 base, with 11 bases left in between. CDR3 loop: CASSLRGIPNTEAFF. The CDR3 DNA reads TGCGCCAGCAGCTTGAGGGGGATACCGAACACTGAAGCTTTCTTT.

The rearrangement links TRBV5-8 to TRBJ2-6, with unresolved D. V was pared by 4 bases and J by 0 bases, with 11 bases between. CDR3 length: 16 residues. Germline V gene lookup returns CDR1 SGHTS and CDR2 YDEGEE. The CDR3 region is CASSQDLGSGANVLTF. In nucleotides, the CDR3 is TGTGCCAGCAGCCAAGATCTAGGCTCTGGGGCCAACGTCCTGACTTTC.

The V gene is TRBV19, the J gene TRBJ2-5, with 8 positions matching TRBD1. Germline assignment: CDR1 LNHDA and CDR2 SQIVND (reference sequence). Germline trimming cut 6 bases from V and 5 bases from J; bases unmatched to any gene: 5. The CDR3 extends over 13 amino acids. CDR3 DNA sequence: TGTGCCAGTAGCGGGACAGGCGAGGAGACCCAGTACTTC. Protein: CASSGTGEETQYF.